This T cell receptor beta chain was sequenced during a study of cytomegalovirus exposure and HLA in healthy donors. Study background: There were 70 million to 95 million unique TCRs (from HLA-typed donors) in an early data release. Overall study results and limits: A missense variant in DCLRE1C was later tied to TCR beta V- and J-gene trimming.

Primers for the PCR totalled 60 Vbeta and 13 Jbeta. Clones were read by immunoSEQ multiplex PCR, and TCRdb kept only the in-frame ones, dropping some. Of about 83,000 clones detected, 78% appear once; the ten largest clones hold under 6%. Comment on this clone: Its antigen remains unidentified.

Sequencing was done on a sample of PBMCs. The clonotype comes from a young man in good health and CMV-seropositive.

CDR3 DNA sequence: TGCGCCAGCAGCCAAAGTTTGAGAGGGACAAGGAACACTGAAGCTTTCTTT. As protein: CASSQSLRGTRNTEAFF. The V gene is TRBV4-1, the J gene TRBJ1-1, with a tentative D call TRBD1 (6 bases). This CDR3 has 17 residues. In germline, CDR1 is MGHRA, CDR2 YSYEKL. Trimming cost V 2 bases and J 1 base, with 17 bases left between them.